Below, 17 T cell receptor beta chains from the same sample are listed, as sequenced in a study of OX40 agonist ivuxolimab in advanced cancers. The method was immunoSEQ multiplex PCR; TCRdb's version includes in-frame clones alone and lacks a portion of them. The table has 50,000 to 75,000 clones, about 89% seen once; the top ten hold 0.7% to 0.95%. This specimen was CD4+ or CD8+ T cells sorted from blood, taken in a trial of the OX40 agonist ivuxolimab. These receptors were obtained from an adult with an advanced solid tumor such as melanoma, head and neck, liver or kidney cancer.

This chain joins TRBV7-9 and TRBJ1-2; 10 bases map to TRBD1. Trimming removed 4 bases from V and 5 bases from J; junction bases left unmatched: 4. The CDR3 loop spans 14 amino acids. From germline, CDR1 is SEHNR and CDR2 FQNEAQ (reference sequence). The CDR3 DNA follows: TGTGCCAGCAGCTCGACAGGGGGCGTATATGGCTACACCTTC. This translates into CASSSTGGVYGYTF.

The CDR3 protein is CASSILAGGSEQYF. CDR3 nucleotides: TGTGCCAGTAGTATACTAGCGGGAGGATCCGAGCAGTACTTC. This chain joins TRBV19 and TRBJ2-7, with 11 bases identical to TRBD2. The J segment lost 6 bases and the V segment lost 2 bases, leaving 3 bases of the junction unmatched. This CDR3 is 14 amino acids long. Germline CDR1 and CDR2: LNHDA and SQIVND (reference sequence).

The V and J genes are TRBV4-3 and TRBJ2-3; 8 bases are a match to TRBD2. V dropped 5 bases and J dropped 2; count of bases not matched to a gene: 6. This CDR3 is 15 amino acids long. CDR1 is LGHNA, CDR2 YSLEER, per germline. The DNA for the CDR3 is TGCGCCAGCAGCTCTCGGGGGGGGGACACAGATACGCAGTATTTT. It specifies CASSSRGGDTDTQYF.

This sequence joins TRBV6-5 and TRBJ2-7; 7 nucleotides align to TRBD1. The CDR3 loop spans 15 amino acids. V lost 6 bases to trimming and J lost 2 bases; unmatched junction nucleotides: 10. The germline V gene has CDR1 MNHEY and CDR2 SVGAGI. CDR3 residues: CASSSPGTVTYEQYF. DNA of the CDR3: TGTGCCAGCAGCTCTCCCGGGACAGTAACCTACGAGCAGTACTTC.

The V call is TRBV7-2, the J call TRBJ2-2; D remains ambiguous. This CDR3 has 11 residues. Germline V lookup: CDR1 SGHTA, CDR2 FQGNSA. Trimming removed 10 bases at V and 2 bases at J, with 5 bases between. The chain's CDR3 is CATSNTGELFF. The CDR3 bases are TGTGCCACGTCTAACACCGGGGAGCTGTTTTTT.

The gene calls are TRBV7-8 and TRBJ2-7; D might be TRBD2 (5 bases). The germline CDR1 and CDR2 sequences are SGHVS and FQNEAQ. V was clipped by 4 bases and J by 3 bases, with 13 bases between them. CDR3 length equals 14 residues. Here the CDR3 DNA reads TGTGCCAGCAGCTCCCGGGATGGGGACTACGAGCAGTACTTC. Residues: CASSSRDGDYEQYF.

The V gene is TRBV11-3, the J gene TRBJ1-1; TRBD1 matches 7 bases. Germline trimming cut 2 bases from V and 7 bases from J; bases unmatched to any gene: 10. The CDR3 has 15 amino acids. The germline gives CDR1 SGHNT, CDR2 YENEEA. The CDR3 DNA is TGTGCCAGCAGCTTAAGCTCCGCAACAGGGGTTGAAGCTTTCTTT. Its translation is CASSLSSATGVEAFF.

The chain uses TRBV6-1 and TRBJ1-4, with D uncertain. V was clipped by 2 bases and J by 8 bases, with 18 bases between them. The length of the CDR3 is 16 residues. CDR1 is MNHNS, CDR2 SASEGT, per germline. DNA for the CDR3: TGTGCCAGCAGTGAATCGGTGGGGTGGGCGCGAGAAAAACTGTTTTTT. It yields the protein CASSESVGWAREKLFF.

This rearrangement joins TRBV18 to TRBJ2-7, with 7 positions matching TRBD1. Germline values: CDR1 KGHSH, CDR2 LQKENI. Unmatched junction bases numbered 7, after V lost 2 bases and J lost 3 bases. There are 15 residues in the CDR3. CDR3 nucleotides: TGTGCCAGCTCACCAAGGGGGACAGCGCGCTACGAGCAGTACTTC. Amino acids: CASSPRGTARYEQYF.

The genes are TRBV6-5 and TRBJ2-2; D gene unclear. Germline V CDR1 and CDR2: MNHEY, SVGAGI. This CDR3 is built from 14 residues. V shed 9 bases and J shed 0 bases, with 11 bases lying between them. The DNA for the CDR3 is TGTGCCAGTAAAGATTGGACGAACACCGGGGAGCTGTTTTTT. This translates into CASKDWTNTGELFF.

The gene calls are TRBV11-3 and TRBJ2-5, with TRBD1 identical over 9 bases. The germline gives CDR1 SGHNT, CDR2 YENEEA. J was trimmed by 4 bases and V by 6 bases; bases with no gene match: 3. This CDR3 is 13 amino acids long. The CDR3 loop reads CASSKDRGETQYF. Here the CDR3 DNA reads TGTGCCAGCAGTAAGGACAGGGGAGAGACCCAGTACTTC.

This clone was picked up one time. The chain has TRBV6-6 and TRBJ1-1; the D gene is possibly TRBD1 (6 bases). Per germline, CDR1 MNHNY and CDR2 SVGAGI (reference sequence). The CDR3 length is 14 residues. V was pared by 6 bases and J by 7 bases, with 18 bases between. The CDR3 loop is CASRRVQGISEAFF. In nucleotides, the CDR3 is TGTGCCAGCAGGAGAGTACAGGGTATCAGTGAAGCTTTCTTT.

This chain uses TRBV27 with TRBJ2-4; D is ambiguous. Deletions cut 6 bases from V and 0 bases from J, with 15 bases between. This CDR3 has 16 residues. Germline V CDR1 and CDR2: MNHEY, SMNVEV (reference sequence). The chain's CDR3 is CASSQTGGGAKNIQYF. The CDR3 DNA reads as TGTGCCAGCAGCCAGACGGGCGGTGGAGCCAAAAACATTCAGTACTTC.

This clone appeared once. The V call is TRBV7-2, the J call TRBJ2-3; D perhaps matches TRBD2 (6 bases). The ends were cut back, 3 bases at V and 4 bases at J, with 11 bases in the middle. The CDR3 is 14 amino acids. Germline V gene data show CDR1 as SGHTA and CDR2 as FQGNSA. CDR3 sequence (DNA): TGTGCCAGCAGCTTCGCCGGGACTGCAGATACGCAGTATTTT. The encoded protein is CASSFAGTADTQYF.

Here the CDR3 DNA reads TGTGCCAGCAGCTTACTTAATAGCGGAAAAACAACCTACGAGCAGTACTTC. It encodes CASSLLNSGKTTYEQYF. The rearrangement uses TRBV11-2 and TRBJ2-7, with D maybe TRBD2 (6 bases). Deletions cut 2 bases from V and 2 bases from J, with 19 bases between. Germline V gene sequence: CDR1 SGHAT, CDR2 FQNNGV. This CDR3 has 17 residues.

This chain connects TRBV6-6 to TRBJ1-1; 7 nucleotides line up with TRBD1. Germline loops: CDR1 MNHNY, CDR2 SVGAGI (reference sequence). The CDR3 is 15 amino acids. With 6 bases clipped from V and 3 bases from J, the junction kept 10 bases outside the gene matches. The CDR3 spells CASRPPGGRDTEAFF. In nucleotides, the CDR3 is TGTGCCAGCAGGCCTCCAGGGGGAAGGGACACTGAAGCTTTCTTT.

The rearrangement links TRBV7-9 to TRBJ2-1; 11 bases are a match to TRBD2. This CDR3 contains 15 residues. The germline V gene encodes CDR1 SEHNR and CDR2 FQNEAQ (reference sequence). V gave up 5 bases and J gave up 6 bases; unmatched junction bases: 6. The CDR3 nucleotides are TGTGCCAGCAGCCGTAGCGGGAGGGCCCTCAATGAGCAGTTCTTC. This codes for CASSRSGRALNEQFF.